These 25 T cell receptor beta chains share one sample of origin, sequenced in a study of blood T cells in healthy people across ages (dated by TCRdb to 2014 to 2015). Library generation was performed with 5' RACE. The reads were generated on an Illumina HiSeq 2500. A second PCR of about 6 to 11 cycles was performed with a sample-barcoded 5' primer and a J-beta primer mix. TCRdb reran the public reads through fastp at Q25 and MiXCR, keeping productive beta chains. Rows are combined by CDR3 protein, so each entry shows the most common genes and DNA. The sample table contains some 700,000 distinct CDR3 sequences; only one count was recorded for around a fifth of them. The top ten clonotypes cover 20% to 25% of the sample. The specimen was blood. These TCRs come from a man aged 65 to 79 in good health.

Details on this clonotype: Likely a read error: the CDR3 ends without its conserved phenylalanine or tryptophan. The V gene is TRBV7-3, the J gene TRBJ2-3; 11 nucleotides align to TRBD2. The CDR3 contains 16 residues. The germline V gene encodes CDR1 SGHTA and CDR2 FQGTGA. V lost 5 bases, J lost 2 bases, and 6 bases stayed unmatched. CDR3 amino acids: CASSTGTSGATDTQYL. For the CDR3, the DNA is TGTGCCAGCAGCACCGGGACTAGCGGAGCCACAGATACGCAGTATCTT.

The chain links TRBV5-1 to TRBJ1-1, with D possibly TRBD1 on 6 matching bases. The CDR3 is 14 amino acids. V was shortened by 4 bases and J by 0 bases, with 10 bases between the two germline ends. Germline CDR1 SGHRS, CDR2 YFSETQ. The CDR3 region is CASSTTGMNTEAFF. In nucleotides, the CDR3 is TGCGCCAGCAGCACTACAGGGATGAACACTGAAGCTTTCTTT.

This clonotype was picked up many times. V is TRBV27 and J is TRBJ2-7; 9 positions match TRBD1. With 9 bases clipped from V and 2 bases from J, the junction kept 2 bases outside the gene matches. Germline loops: CDR1 MNHEY, CDR2 SMNVEV (reference sequence). There are 12 residues in the CDR3. The CDR3 sequence: CASGDRAYEQYV. In DNA form, the CDR3 reads TGTGCCAGTGGGGACAGGGCCTACGAGCAGTACGTC.

This clonotype was observed many times. This chain's CDR3 is CASSLPSRRGVRNEKLFF. For the CDR3, the DNA is TGTGCCAGCAGTTTACCGTCCCGGAGAGGAGTCCGCAATGAAAAACTGTTTTTT. J is TRBJ1-4 and V is TRBV28; D unresolved. The V and J ends lost 2 bases and 5 bases respectively, with 21 bases between them. CDR3 length equals 18 residues. Germline V gene data show CDR1 as MDHEN and CDR2 as SYDVKM.

The rearrangement links TRBV2 to TRBJ1-1; D gene unclear. The V end lost 1 base, the J end lost 7 bases, and 19 bases lay between the germline ends. The CDR3 is made up of 16 amino acids. Per germline, CDR1 SNHLY and CDR2 FYNNEI. The CDR3, as DNA: TGTGCCAGCAGTGAAGGTACAGTAGGGCCCAGTGGTGAAGCTTTCTTT. It translates to CASSEGTVGPSGEAFF.

J is TRBJ2-7 and V is TRBV7-2, with D possibly TRBD2 on 6 matching bases. The end of the DNA fits TRBJ2-1 better, so the J call may be wrong. Germline CDR1 SGHTA, CDR2 FQGNSA. The CDR3 extends over 15 amino acids. The CDR3 here is CASPPSGLNYNEQFF. As DNA, the CDR3 is TGTGCCAGCCCTCCCTCGGGACTGAACTACAATGAGCAGTTCTTC.

V and J are TRBV24-1 and TRBJ2-5; 12 bases line up with TRBD2. The J call may not be correct, given that the DNA end is closer to TRBJ2-1. The CDR3 extends over 15 amino acids. Germline CDR1 and CDR2: KGHDR and SFDVKD. CDR3 sequence: CATSETSGRNDEQFF. The CDR3 DNA sequence: TGTGCCACCAGTGAGACTAGCGGGAGAAACGATGAGCAGTTCTTC.

This clonotype was counted only a few times. The chain has TRBV20-1 and TRBJ1-1, with D unclear. Germline V gene sequence: CDR1 DFQATT, CDR2 SNEGSKA (reference sequence). There are 11 residues in the CDR3. Trimming removed 6 bases from V and 2 bases from J, with 7 bases in between. As DNA, the CDR3 is TGCAGTGCCTGGAGAAACACTGAAGCTTTCTTT. Its protein product is CSAWRNTEAFF.

This clonotype was seen a handful of times. V and J are TRBV12-3 or TRBV12-4 and TRBJ2-1, with D possibly being TRBD2 (5 bases). The CDR3 extends over 14 amino acids. Trimming took off 1 base at V and 5 bases at J, with 9 bases between the two ends. CDR3 region: CASSLGGSNNEQFF. The CDR3, as DNA: TGTGCCAGCAGTTTAGGAGGGTCGAACAATGAGCAGTTCTTC.

This clonotype has just a few counts. This chain uses TRBV15 with TRBJ2-5; no firm D call. CDR3 length: 15 residues. Germline assignment: CDR1 LNHNV and CDR2 YYDKDF (reference sequence). Trimming stripped 0 bases from V and 6 bases from J, with 14 bases between. Written as DNA, the CDR3 is TGTGCCACCAGCAGAGATTACGAGTCTCGTAAGACCCAGTACTTC. Translation: CATSRDYESRKTQYF.

The chain is built from TRBV4-2 and TRBJ2-1; unclear D gene. The V and J ends lost 0 bases and 0 bases respectively, with 12 bases between them. The CDR3 spans 17 residues. Germline assignment: CDR1 LGHNA and CDR2 YNFKEQ. CDR3 nucleotides: TGTGCCAGCAGCCAAGATTTAGCCAGTGACTCCTACAATGAGCAGTTCTTC. This sequence encodes CASSQDLASDSYNEQFF.

The genes are TRBV15 and TRBJ1-5; weak D call: TRBD1 (6 bases). The CDR3 sequence is 15 residues long. Germline CDR1 LNHNV, CDR2 YYDKDF (reference sequence). With 1 base removed from V and 6 bases from J, the gap between germline ends came to 13 bases. In DNA, the CDR3 is TGTGCCACCAGCAGAGTGAGGGGGGAACGTCAGCCCCAGCATTTT. Protein sequence: CATSRVRGERQPQHF.

The chain couples TRBV2 to TRBJ2-7, with 12 nucleotides matching TRBD2. The J call may be wrong; the DNA end is better matched by TRBJ2-1. There are 16 residues in the CDR3. In germline, CDR1 is SNHLY, CDR2 FYNNEI. CDR3 sequence (DNA): TGTGCCAGCAGTGAAGGTAGGACTAGCGGGGACGGGATGCAGTTCTTC. Encoded protein: CASSEGRTSGDGMQFF.

The sample holds a few counts of this clonotype. The chain employs TRBV27 and TRBJ1-2; D gene ambiguous. CDR1 and CDR2 from the germline V gene are MNHEY and SMNVEV (reference sequence). This CDR3 is 14 amino acids long. V was trimmed by 5 bases and J by 7 bases, leaving 17 bases between them. The CDR3 spells CASSAAEGRSGYTF. As DNA, the CDR3 is TGTGCCAGCAGTGCCGCAGAGGGTCGAAGTGGCTACACCTTC.

The rearrangement uses TRBV4-1 and TRBJ2-1; 11 bases align to TRBD1. The germline V gene has CDR1 MGHRA and CDR2 YSYEKL. The CDR3 runs to 16 residues. With V trimmed by 1 base and J by 8 bases, 7 bases remained unmatched. The CDR3 DNA reads as TGCGCCAGCAGCCAAGGTCCGGGACAGGGGGGGTATGAGCAGTTCTTC. The encoded protein is CASSQGPGQGGYEQFF.

This clonotype was seen just once. The rearrangement links TRBV4-1 to TRBJ2-3, with a possible D match to TRBD2 (7 bases). Germline CDR1 and CDR2: MGHRA and YSYEKL. With 1 base removed from V and 6 bases from J, the gap between germline ends came to 17 bases. The CDR3 covers 16 residues. In nucleotides, the CDR3 is TGCGCCAGCAGCCAAGTATCGAGAGGGGGGGGGGATACGCAGTATTTT. This translates into CASSQVSRGGGDTQYF.

V gene TRBV28 combines with J gene TRBJ2-7; D gene unclear. The V and J ends lost 1 base and 6 bases respectively, with 7 bases between them. The CDR3 length is 12 residues. Germline V lookup: CDR1 MDHEN, CDR2 SYDVKM. The CDR3 region has the DNA TGTGCCAGCAGTTTATTTGGGTTCGAGCAGTACTTC. This codes for CASSLFGFEQYF. The full variable domain, in which reference TRBV28 and TRBJ2-7 provide the parts outside the CDR3, is DVKVTQSSRYLVKRTGEKVFLECVQDMDHENMFWYRQDPGLGLRLIYFSYDVKMKEKGDIPEGYSVSREKKERFSLILESASTNQTSMYLCASSLFGFEQYFGPGTRLTVT.

Here the CDR3 DNA reads TGTGCCAGCAGCTTCGGGGTGGGGGGGTACACAGATACGCAGTATTTT. As protein: CASSFGVGGYTDTQYF. The J gene is TRBJ2-3, the V gene TRBV28, with 7 bases aligning to TRBD2. V lost 6 bases, J lost 2 bases, and 11 bases stayed unmatched. CDR1 MDHEN and CDR2 SYDVKM come from the germline V gene. This CDR3 comprises 16 residues.

V is TRBV5-8 and J is TRBJ2-5; 14 nucleotides match TRBD2. The J call is uncertain, as TRBJ2-1 better fits the DNA end. Looked up from germline, CDR1 is SGHTS and CDR2 is YDEGEE. The CDR3 has 14 residues. The CDR3 reads CASSYGTSGGKQFF. The CDR3 region has the DNA TGTGCCAGCAGCTACGGGACTAGCGGGGGAAAGCAGTTCTTC.

A remark on this clonotype: The final CDR3 position lacks the conserved phenylalanine or tryptophan, pointing to a likely read error. The genes are TRBV7-2 and TRBJ1-5; no definite D call. The CDR3 is 15 amino acids. Germline lookup yields CDR1 SGHTA and CDR2 FQGNSA. Trimming stripped 4 bases from V and 3 bases from J, with 13 bases between. The CDR3 sequence is CASSYEGRANQPQHL. The DNA of the CDR3 is TGTGCCAGCAGCTATGAGGGCAGAGCCAATCAGCCCCAGCATCTT.

This clonotype was counted at least ten times. The chain employs TRBV7-2 and TRBJ2-5; no reliable D call. Germline loops: CDR1 SGHTA, CDR2 FQGNSA. The ends were cut back, 3 bases at V and 5 bases at J, with 13 bases in the middle. This CDR3 is 14 amino acids long. This CDR3 reads CASSLQPGTETQYF. DNA of the CDR3: TGTGCCAGCAGCTTGCAGCCAGGCACGGAGACCCAGTACTTC.

The chain recombines TRBV5-1 with TRBJ1-1, with D unclear. CDR3 length: 15 residues. Germline CDR1 reads SGHRS; CDR2 reads YFSETQ. Trimming removed 5 bases from V and 5 bases from J, with 19 bases in between. Here the CDR3 reads CASRPWTSAGTEAFF. The CDR3 DNA reads TGCGCCAGCAGGCCTTGGACGTCCGCGGGGACTGAAGCTTTCTTT.

V gene TRBV7-2 combines with J gene TRBJ2-6; D unresolved. The CDR3 is 17 residues long. Germline CDR1 is SGHTA and CDR2 is FQGNSA. Trimming took 1 base from V and 0 from J, leaving 10 bases between them. The CDR3 spells CASSLGGTVSGANVLTF. The DNA for the CDR3 is TGTGCCAGCAGCTTAGGTGGCACCGTCTCTGGGGCCAACGTCCTGACTTTC.

The V gene is TRBV18, the J gene TRBJ2-7, with D perhaps matching TRBD1 (6 bases). This CDR3 is 14 amino acids long. V was shortened by 2 bases and J by 6 bases, with 14 bases between the two germline ends. Germline-derived CDR1 and CDR2 are KGHSH and LQKENI. The CDR3 is CASSPSTGRSEQYV. The CDR3, as DNA: TGTGCCAGCTCACCAAGTACAGGGAGATCCGAGCAGTACGTC.

CDR3 in amino acids: CASSLGVRPGIQYF. CDR3 nucleotide sequence: TGTGCCAGCAGTTTAGGGGTCCGCCCGGGCATTCAGTACTTC. V gene TRBV28 combines with J gene TRBJ2-4; no reliable D call. V dropped 2 bases and J dropped 9 bases, with 14 bases sitting between them. Germline V lookup: CDR1 MDHEN, CDR2 SYDVKM. CDR3 length equals 14 residues.